This T cell receptor (beta chain) was documented in a study of blood T cell repertoires in COVID-19. Study-level information: The study drew acute and convalescent COVID-19 samples from the United States, Italy and Spain. Sample material is recorded as cDNA or gDNA derived from T cells, B-cell-depleted T cells, or PBMCs.

CDR1 is LNHDA and CDR2 is SQIVND in the germline V gene (reference sequence). CDR3 length: 13 amino acids. V lost 11 bases, J lost 3 bases, and 14 bases lay in between. Original analysis: Counts of nucleated cells, estimated from reference gene primer amplification, were obtained. Using immunoSEQ multiplex PCR, the repertoire was profiled, and TCRdb retains in-frame clones only, with some absent. V, J and clone size derive from that table, while D and trimming were established from the DNA sequence. Among tens of thousands of clones listed, 75% to 90% were seen once. This TCR was sampled from a woman older than 75 with acute or convalescent COVID-19. This rearrangement joins TRBV19 to TRBJ2-1; TRBD2 might be the D (5 bases). What was sequenced was peripheral blood. The CDR3 loop reads CALSWTLYNEQFF. For the CDR3, the DNA is TGTGCCCTGTCCTGGACTCTCTACAATGAGCAGTTCTTC.